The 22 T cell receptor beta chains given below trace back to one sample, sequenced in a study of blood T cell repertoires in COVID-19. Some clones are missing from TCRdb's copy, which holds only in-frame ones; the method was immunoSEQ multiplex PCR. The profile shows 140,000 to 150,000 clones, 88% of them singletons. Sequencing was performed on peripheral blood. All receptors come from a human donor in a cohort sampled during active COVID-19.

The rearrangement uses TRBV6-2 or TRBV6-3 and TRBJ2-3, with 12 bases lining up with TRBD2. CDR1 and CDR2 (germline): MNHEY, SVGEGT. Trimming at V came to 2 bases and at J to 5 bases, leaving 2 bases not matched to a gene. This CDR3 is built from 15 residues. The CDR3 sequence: CASSYLTSGRDTQYF. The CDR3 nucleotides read TGTGCCAGCAGTTACCTGACTAGCGGGAGAGATACGCAGTATTTT.

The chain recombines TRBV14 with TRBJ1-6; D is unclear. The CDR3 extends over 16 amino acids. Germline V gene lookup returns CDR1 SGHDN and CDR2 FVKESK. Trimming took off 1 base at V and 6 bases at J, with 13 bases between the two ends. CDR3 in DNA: TGTGCCAGCAGCCAAGGGGCAGGCGAACTTAATTCACCCCTCCACTTT. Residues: CASSQGAGELNSPLHF.

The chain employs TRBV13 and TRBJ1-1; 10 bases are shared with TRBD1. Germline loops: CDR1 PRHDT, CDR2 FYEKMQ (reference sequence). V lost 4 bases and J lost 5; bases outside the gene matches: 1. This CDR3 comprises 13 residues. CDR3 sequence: CASSSDRGTEAFF. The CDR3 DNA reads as TGTGCCAGCAGCTCGGACAGGGGGACTGAAGCTTTCTTT.

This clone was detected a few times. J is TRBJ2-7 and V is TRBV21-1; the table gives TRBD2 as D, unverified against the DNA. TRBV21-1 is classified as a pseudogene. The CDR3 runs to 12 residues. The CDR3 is CASSKRLVEQYF. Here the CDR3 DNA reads TGTGCCAGCAGCAAAAGACTCGTGGAGCAGTACTTC.

The CDR3 coding sequence is TGTGCCAGCAGTACCCCCGGGACAGGGACCCCCTACGAGCAGTACTTC. This encodes CASSTPGTGTPYEQYF. The chain employs TRBV28 and TRBJ2-7; TRBD1 matches at 9 bases. The length of the CDR3 is 16 residues. Looked up from germline, CDR1 is MDHEN and CDR2 is SYDVKM. With 5 bases clipped from V and 2 bases from J, the junction kept 10 bases outside the gene matches.

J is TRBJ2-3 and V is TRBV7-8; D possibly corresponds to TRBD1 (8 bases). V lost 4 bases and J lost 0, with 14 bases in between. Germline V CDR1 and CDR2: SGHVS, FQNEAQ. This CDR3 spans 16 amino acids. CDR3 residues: CASSYHRGGSTDTQYF. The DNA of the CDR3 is TGTGCCAGCAGCTATCACAGGGGGGGTAGCACAGATACGCAGTATTTT.

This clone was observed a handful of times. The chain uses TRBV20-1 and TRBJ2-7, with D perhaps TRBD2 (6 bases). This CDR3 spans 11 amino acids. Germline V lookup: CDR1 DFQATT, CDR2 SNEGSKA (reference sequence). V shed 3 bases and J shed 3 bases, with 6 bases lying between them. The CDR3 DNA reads TGCAGTGCTAGCGGGAGCTACGAGCAGTACTTC. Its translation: CSASGSYEQYF.

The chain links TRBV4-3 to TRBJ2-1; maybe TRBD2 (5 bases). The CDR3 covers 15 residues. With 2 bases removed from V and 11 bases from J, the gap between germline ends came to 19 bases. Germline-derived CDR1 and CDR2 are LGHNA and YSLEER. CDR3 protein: CASSQRPTLTGKQFF. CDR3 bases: TGCGCCAGCAGCCAAAGGCCCACCCTTACGGGAAAGCAGTTCTTC.

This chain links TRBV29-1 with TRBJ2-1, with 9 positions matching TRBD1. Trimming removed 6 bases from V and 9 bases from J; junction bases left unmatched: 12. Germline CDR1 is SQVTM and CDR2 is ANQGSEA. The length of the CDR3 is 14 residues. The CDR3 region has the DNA TGCAGCGTCCCACAGGGGGCCTTAGGTGGTGAGCAGTTCTTC. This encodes CSVPQGALGGEQFF.

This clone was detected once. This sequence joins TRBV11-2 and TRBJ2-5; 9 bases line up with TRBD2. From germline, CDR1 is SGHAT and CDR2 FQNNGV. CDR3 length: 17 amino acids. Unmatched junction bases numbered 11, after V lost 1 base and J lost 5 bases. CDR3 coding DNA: TGTGCCAGCAGCTTAGGGGGCCTAGCGGGGCTCCGGGAGACCCAGTACTTC. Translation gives CASSLGGLAGLRETQYF. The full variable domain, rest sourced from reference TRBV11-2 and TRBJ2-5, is EAGVAQSPRYKIIEKRQSVAFWCNPISGHATLYWYQQILGQGPKLLIQFQNNGVVDDSQLPKDRFSAERLKGVDSTLKIQPAKLEDSAVYLCASSLGGLAGLRETQYFGPGTRLLVL.

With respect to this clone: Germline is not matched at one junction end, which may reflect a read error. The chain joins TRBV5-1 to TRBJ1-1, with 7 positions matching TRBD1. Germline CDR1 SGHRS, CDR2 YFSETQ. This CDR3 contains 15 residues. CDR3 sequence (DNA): TGCGCCAGCAGCCTCCTACAGGGGAGGAACACCGAAGCTTTCTTT. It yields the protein CASSLLQGRNTEAFF.

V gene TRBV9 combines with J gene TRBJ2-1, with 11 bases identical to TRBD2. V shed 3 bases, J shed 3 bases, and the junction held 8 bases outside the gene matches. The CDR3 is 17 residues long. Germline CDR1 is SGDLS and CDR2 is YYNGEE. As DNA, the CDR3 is TGTGCCAGCAGCGCCGTAGCGGGAGGGTTTAACTACAATGAGCAGTTCTTC. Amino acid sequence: CASSAVAGGFNYNEQFF.

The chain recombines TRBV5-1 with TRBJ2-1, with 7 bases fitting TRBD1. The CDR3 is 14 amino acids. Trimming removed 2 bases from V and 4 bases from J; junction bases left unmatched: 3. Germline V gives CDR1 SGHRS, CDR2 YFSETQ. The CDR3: CASSFQGEYNEQFF. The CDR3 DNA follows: TGCGCCAGCAGCTTCCAGGGGGAATACAATGAGCAGTTCTTC.

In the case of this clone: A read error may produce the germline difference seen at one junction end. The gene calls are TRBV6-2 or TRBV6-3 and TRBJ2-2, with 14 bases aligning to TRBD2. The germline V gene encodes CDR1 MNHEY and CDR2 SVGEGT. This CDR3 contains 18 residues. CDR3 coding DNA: TGTGCCAGCCGTTACAGTGGACTAGCGGGAGGTACCACCGGGGAGCTGTTTTTT. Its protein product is CASRYSGLAGGTTGELFF.

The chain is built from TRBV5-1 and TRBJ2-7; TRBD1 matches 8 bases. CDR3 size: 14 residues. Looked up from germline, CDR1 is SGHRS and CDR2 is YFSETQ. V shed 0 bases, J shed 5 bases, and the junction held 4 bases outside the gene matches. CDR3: CASSLGQGLDEQYF. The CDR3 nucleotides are TGCGCCAGCAGCTTGGGACAGGGGCTCGACGAGCAGTACTTC. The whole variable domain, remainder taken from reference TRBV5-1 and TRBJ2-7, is KAGVTQTPRYLIKTRGQQVTLSCSPISGHRSVSWYQQTPGQGLQFLFEYFSETQRNKGNFPGRFSGRQFSNSRSEMNVSTLELGDSALYLCASSLGQGLDEQYFGPGTRLTVT.

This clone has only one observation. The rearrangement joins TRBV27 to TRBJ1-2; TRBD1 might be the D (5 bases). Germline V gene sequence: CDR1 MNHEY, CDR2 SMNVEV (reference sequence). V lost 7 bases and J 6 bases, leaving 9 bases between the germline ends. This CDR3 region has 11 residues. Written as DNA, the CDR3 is TGTGCCAGCAACGGGGGTAATGGCTACACCTTC. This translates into CASNGGNGYTF.

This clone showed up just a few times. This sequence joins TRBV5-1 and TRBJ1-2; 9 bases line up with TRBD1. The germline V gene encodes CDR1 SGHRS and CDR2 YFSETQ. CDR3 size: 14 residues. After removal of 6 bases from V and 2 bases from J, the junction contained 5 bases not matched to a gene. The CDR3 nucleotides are TGCGCCAGCACGCCGGGGACAGGGAACTATGGCTACACCTTC. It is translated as CASTPGTGNYGYTF. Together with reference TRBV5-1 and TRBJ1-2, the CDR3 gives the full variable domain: KAGVTQTPRYLIKTRGQQVTLSCSPISGHRSVSWYQQTPGQGLQFLFEYFSETQRNKGNFPGRFSGRQFSNSRSEMNVSTLELGDSALYLCASTPGTGNYGYTFGSGTRLTVV.

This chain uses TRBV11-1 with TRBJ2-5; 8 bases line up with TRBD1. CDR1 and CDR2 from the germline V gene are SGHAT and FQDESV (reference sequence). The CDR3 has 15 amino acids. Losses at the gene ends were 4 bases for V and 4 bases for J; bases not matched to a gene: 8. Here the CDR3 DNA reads TGTGCCAGCAGCTGGGAGACAGGGGCCTCAGAGACCCAGTACTTC. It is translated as CASSWETGASETQYF.

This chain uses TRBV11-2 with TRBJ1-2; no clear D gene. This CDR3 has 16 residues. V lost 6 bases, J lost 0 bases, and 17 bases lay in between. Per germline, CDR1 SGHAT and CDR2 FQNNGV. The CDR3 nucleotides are TGTGCCAGCAGACTCCTTACAGAGACGTCTAACTATGGCTACACCTTC. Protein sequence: CASRLLTETSNYGYTF. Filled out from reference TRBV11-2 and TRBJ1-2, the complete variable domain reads EAGVAQSPRYKIIEKRQSVAFWCNPISGHATLYWYQQILGQGPKLLIQFQNNGVVDDSQLPKDRFSAERLKGVDSTLKIQPAKLEDSAVYLCASRLLTETSNYGYTFGSGTRLTVV.

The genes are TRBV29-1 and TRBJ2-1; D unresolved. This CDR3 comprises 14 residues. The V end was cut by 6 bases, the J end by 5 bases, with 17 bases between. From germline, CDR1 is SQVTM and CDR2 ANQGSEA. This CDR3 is CSVETIKTNNEQFF. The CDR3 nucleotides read TGCAGCGTAGAGACAATCAAGACCAACAATGAGCAGTTCTTC.

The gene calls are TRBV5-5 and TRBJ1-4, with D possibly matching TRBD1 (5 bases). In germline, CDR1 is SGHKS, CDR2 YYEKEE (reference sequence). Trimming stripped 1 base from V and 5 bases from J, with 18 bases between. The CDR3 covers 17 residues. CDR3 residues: CASSLSPGAGRNEKLFF. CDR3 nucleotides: TGTGCCAGCAGCTTGAGCCCGGGTGCAGGGCGGAATGAAAAACTGTTTTTT.

In DNA form, the CDR3 reads TGTGCCAGCAGCCAAGGGACAACTGGAAACACCATATATTTT. It is translated as CASSQGTTGNTIYF. V usage is TRBV4-2 and J usage is TRBJ1-3; weak D call: TRBD1 (5 bases). Germline values: CDR1 LGHNA, CDR2 YNFKEQ. V shed 1 base and J shed 2 bases, with 6 bases lying between them. This CDR3 comprises 14 residues.